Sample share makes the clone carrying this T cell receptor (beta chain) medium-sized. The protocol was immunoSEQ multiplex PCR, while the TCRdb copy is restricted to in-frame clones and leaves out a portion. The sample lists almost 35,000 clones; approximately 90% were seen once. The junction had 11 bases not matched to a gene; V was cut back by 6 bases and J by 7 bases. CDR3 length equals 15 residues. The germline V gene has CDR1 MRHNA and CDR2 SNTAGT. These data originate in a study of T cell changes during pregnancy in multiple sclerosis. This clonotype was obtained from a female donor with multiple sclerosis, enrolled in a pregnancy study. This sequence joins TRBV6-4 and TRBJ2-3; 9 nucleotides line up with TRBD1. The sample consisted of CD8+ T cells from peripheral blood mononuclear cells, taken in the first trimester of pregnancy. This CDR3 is CASSLTGGRPNTQYF. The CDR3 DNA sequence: TGTGCCAGCAGCCTTACAGGGGGCCGTCCTAATACGCAGTATTTT.